Presented here are 30 T cell receptor beta chains from one specimen sequenced in a study of blood T cells in healthy people across ages. Together with a sample-barcoded 5' primer, a J-beta primer mix was included in a second PCR lasting 7 to 11 cycles. TCRdb analysed the 5' RACE reads with MiXCR anew, one entry per CDR3 protein. The sample contains around 1,700,000 distinct CDR3 sequences, 28% of which appear only once. What was sequenced was blood. These TCRs come from a woman aged 25 to 39 in good health.

The chain employs TRBV2 and TRBJ2-2; 8 bases match TRBD1. The CDR3 sequence is 11 residues long. Germline lookup yields CDR1 SNHLY and CDR2 FYNNEI. The J segment lost 6 bases and the V segment lost 10 bases, leaving 1 base of the junction unmatched. The CDR3 nucleotides read TGTGCCACACAGGGGGCCGGGGAGCTGTTTTTT. Protein sequence: CATQGAGELFF.

The chain recombines TRBV15 with TRBJ1-5; 8 nucleotides align to TRBD1. Germline V lookup: CDR1 LNHNV, CDR2 YYDKDF (reference sequence). Losses at the gene ends were 7 bases for V and 7 bases for J; bases not matched to a gene: 12. The CDR3 extends over 15 amino acids. CDR3 coding DNA: TGTGCCACCACCGAGGACAGGGCCCTCCGGCAGCCCCAGCATTTT. Translating it yields CATTEDRALRQPQHF.

The gene calls are TRBV12-3 or TRBV12-4 and TRBJ2-7, with a possible D match to TRBD1 (5 bases). This CDR3 contains 15 residues. V gave up 7 bases and J gave up 3 bases, with 19 bases separating them. CDR3 sequence reads: CASKPGPGQGYEQYF. The CDR3, as DNA: TGTGCCAGCAAACCAGGACCGGGTCAGGGCTACGAGCAGTACTTC.

The chain is built from TRBV20-1 and TRBJ2-7; possible D gene TRBD2, 6 bases. V gave up 1 base and J gave up 4 bases, with 14 bases separating them. The CDR3 totals 14 residues. Germline V gene data show CDR1 as DFQATT and CDR2 as SNEGSKA (reference sequence). In nucleotides, the CDR3 is TGCAGTGCTAGAGGGACTAAGGAGGTTTACGAGCAGTACTTC. Translating gives CSARGTKEVYEQYF.

The chain recombines TRBV6-6 with TRBJ2-4, with D unclear. Germline CDR1 reads MNHNY; CDR2 reads SVGAGI (reference sequence). The CDR3 is 16 amino acids. Between the trimmed V and J ends, which lost 2 bases and 4 bases, there was a span of 15 bases. In nucleotides, the CDR3 is TGTGCCAGCAGTTACAGCCGGGCTGGGAAAAAAAACATTCAGTACTTC. It encodes CASSYSRAGKKNIQYF.

This clonotype was observed many times. This chain links TRBV10-3 with TRBJ2-7, with TRBD2 matching 8 bases. CDR1 is ENHRY and CDR2 is SYGVKD in the germline V gene. This CDR3 contains 14 residues. V trimming: 5 bases; J trimming: 2 bases; junction bases outside the gene matches: 5. Here the CDR3 DNA reads TGTGCCATCAGTCCAGCGGGAGTCGCCTACGAGCAGTACTTC. Its protein is CAISPAGVAYEQYF.

This clonotype was seen a handful of times. This chain connects TRBV10-3 to TRBJ2-5, with 13 bases fitting TRBD2. Germline loops: CDR1 ENHRY, CDR2 SYGVKD. This CDR3 has 14 amino acids. V was clipped by 7 bases and J by 11 bases; unmatched bases: 10. In nucleotides, the CDR3 is TGTGCCATCAAACCGGGACTAGCGGGATCGTGGCAGTACTTC. Encoded protein: CAIKPGLAGSWQYF.

The chain couples TRBV28 to TRBJ1-1, with D unclear. This CDR3 is 14 amino acids long. CDR1 is MDHEN and CDR2 is SYDVKM in the germline V gene. Trimming took off 2 bases at V and 3 bases at J, with 10 bases between the two ends. DNA of the CDR3: TGTGCCAGCAGTTTAATTACAAGGTACACTGAAGCTTTCTTT. Translated, it gives CASSLITRYTEAFF. The whole variable domain, remainder taken from reference TRBV28 and TRBJ1-1, is DVKVTQSSRYLVKRTGEKVFLECVQDMDHENMFWYRQDPGLGLRLIYFSYDVKMKEKGDIPEGYSVSREKKERFSLILESASTNQTSMYLCASSLITRYTEAFFGQGTRLTVV.

The J gene is TRBJ1-4, the V gene TRBV12-3 or TRBV12-4, with 9 bases aligning to TRBD1. The CDR3 runs 14 residues. Trimming at V came to 4 bases and at J to 8 bases, leaving 5 bases not matched to a gene. This CDR3 is CASSWTGVGEKLFF. CDR3 sequence (DNA): TGTGCCAGCAGTTGGACAGGGGTAGGGGAAAAACTGTTTTTT.

The CDR3 DNA is TGCAGCGTATGCGAACAGGGGGATCATTCTAATGAAAAACTGTTTTTT. It specifies CSVCEQGDHSNEKLFF. The V call is TRBV29-1, the J call TRBJ1-4, with 8 bases fitting TRBD1. This CDR3 spans 16 amino acids. Losses at the gene ends were 6 bases for V and 3 bases for J; bases not matched to a gene: 12. The germline V gene encodes CDR1 SQVTM and CDR2 ANQGSEA.

On this clonotype itself: At one boundary the junction diverges from the germline segment, which might be a read error. This chain joins TRBV7-3 and TRBJ2-7; tentative D call: TRBD2 (6 bases). Germline V CDR1 and CDR2: SGHTA, FQGTGA. The CDR3 length is 14 residues. CDR3 amino acids: CASSLGGGKGERYF. CDR3 nucleotide sequence: TGTGCCAGCAGCTTAGGGGGAGGCAAGGGCGAGCGGTACTTC.

The gene calls are TRBV7-2 and TRBJ1-1; D call uncertain. The CDR3 sequence is 17 residues long. Germline CDR1 SGHTA, CDR2 FQGNSA. V gave up 2 bases and J gave up 0 bases, with 16 bases separating them. In DNA form, the CDR3 reads TGTGCCAGCAGCTTAATGGGGTCGCAGCACGTGAACACTGAAGCTTTCTTT. Translating gives CASSLMGSQHVNTEAFF.

The J gene is TRBJ1-3, the V gene TRBV5-1, with 12 nucleotides matching TRBD1. The CDR3 is 17 amino acids. V was pared by 0 bases and J by 7 bases, with 8 bases of the junction left unmatched. Germline V gives CDR1 SGHRS, CDR2 YFSETQ. The CDR3 DNA reads TGCGCCAGCAGCTTGGCCGGGACAGGGGGCACTCCGAACACCATATATTTT. Its translation is CASSLAGTGGTPNTIYF.

The V gene is TRBV7-8, the J gene TRBJ1-5, with D perhaps TRBD1 (6 bases). CDR1 is SGHVS and CDR2 is FQNEAQ in the germline V gene. The CDR3 is 15 residues long. V lost 2 bases to trimming and J lost 4 bases, with 12 bases between them. CDR3 DNA sequence: TGTGCCAGCAGCTTATTAATGCAGGGGAATCAGCCCCAGCATTTT. It specifies CASSLLMQGNQPQHF.

Ten or more counts support this clonotype. In nucleotides, the CDR3 is TGTGCCAGCAGCCTGTCCGGGCTGGGGGAGACCCAGTACTTC. The encoded protein is CASSLSGLGETQYF. This chain uses TRBV7-2 with TRBJ2-5; D gene ambiguous. CDR3 length: 14 amino acids. Trimming cost V 5 bases and J 5 bases, with 15 bases left between them. Germline V gene lookup returns CDR1 SGHTA and CDR2 FQGNSA.

This clonotype showed up just a few times. A much larger clone sits a single nucleotide away, making a read error possible. This chain links TRBV11-1 with TRBJ2-5; D may be TRBD2 (5 bases). The tail of the sequence fits TRBJ2-7 better, so the J call may be wrong. The CDR3 extends over 13 amino acids. Germline-derived CDR1 and CDR2 are SGHAT and FQDESV (reference sequence). CDR3 loop: CASGPGSRYEQYF. For the CDR3, the DNA is TGTGCCAGCGGACCTGGGAGTCGCTACGAGCAGTACTTC.

This clonotype came up a few times. The V call is TRBV7-9, the J call TRBJ1-4; weak D call: TRBD1 (5 bases). This CDR3 has 15 amino acids. The V gene's germline CDR1 is SEHNR and CDR2 FQNEAQ (reference sequence). With 3 bases removed from V and 10 bases from J, the gap between germline ends came to 18 bases. The CDR3 DNA follows: TGTGCCAGCAGCTTTGGGGGTATATGGGATGGAAAACTGTTTTTT. It codes for CASSFGGIWDGKLFF.

V and J are TRBV5-4 and TRBJ2-1; 12 bases are shared with TRBD1. V lost 3 bases, J lost 0 bases, and 13 bases stayed unmatched. CDR3 size: 20 residues. Germline lookup yields CDR1 SGHNT and CDR2 YYREEE (reference sequence). The CDR3 sequence: CASSSTGTGGPHSSYNEQFF. The CDR3 DNA reads as TGTGCCAGCAGCTCGACCGGGACAGGGGGCCCTCACAGCTCCTACAATGAGCAGTTCTTC.

The CDR3 protein is CASSLYRGAANYGYTF. Here the CDR3 DNA reads TGTGCCAGCAGTTTATATAGGGGGGCGGCTAACTATGGCTACACCTTC. V usage is TRBV28 and J usage is TRBJ1-2; the D gene is possibly TRBD1 (6 bases). V lost 1 base and J 0 bases, leaving 12 bases between the germline ends. Germline V gives CDR1 MDHEN, CDR2 SYDVKM. This CDR3 has 16 amino acids.

There are a few counts of this clonotype. This sequence joins TRBV24-1 and TRBJ1-3, with 8 bases that match TRBD1. The CDR3 length is 19 residues. The V and J ends lost 0 bases and 1 base, in that order; junction bases with no gene match: 10. In germline, CDR1 is KGHDR, CDR2 SFDVKD. The CDR3 loop reads CATSDLSRTGTQSGNTIYF. The CDR3 nucleotides are TGTGCCACCAGTGATTTGTCCCGGACAGGGACTCAGTCTGGAAACACCATATATTTT.

This clonotype was seen more than once but under ten times. CDR3 region: CASSRGDPTYGYTF. DNA of the CDR3: TGTGCCAGCAGCCGGGGGGACCCTACCTATGGCTACACCTTC. The rearrangement joins TRBV3-1 to TRBJ1-2; maybe TRBD1 (5 bases). Germline values: CDR1 LGHDT, CDR2 YNNKEL (reference sequence). The V end lost 4 bases, the J end lost 4 bases, and 13 bases lay between the germline ends. The CDR3 contains 14 residues. The full variable domain, completed using reference TRBV3-1 and TRBJ1-2, is DTAVSQTPKYLVTQMGNDKSIKCEQNLGHDTMYWYKQDSKKFLKIMFSYNNKELIINETVPNRFSPKSPDKAHLNLHINSLELGDSAVYFCASSRGDPTYGYTFGSGTRLTVV.

As concerns this clonotype: A much larger clone is a single base away; this may be a read error. The rearrangement joins TRBV20-1 to TRBJ2-1; 8 bases agree with TRBD2. The CDR3 length is 16 residues. V was clipped by 2 bases and J by 13 bases; unmatched bases: 19. Germline V gives CDR1 DFQATT, CDR2 SNEGSKA (reference sequence). The CDR3 DNA follows: TGCAGTGCTAGATCCGGGACTAGACGGGATAGGGACATTCAGTTCTTC. Amino acid sequence: CSARSGTRRDRDIQFF.

This clonotype was detected once. The chain has TRBV24-1 and TRBJ2-1, with unresolved D. Germline CDR1 and CDR2: KGHDR and SFDVKD. The CDR3 is 13 residues long. Between the trimmed V and J ends, which lost 2 bases and 9 bases, there was a span of 10 bases. The CDR3 protein is CATSDSVRCEQFF. CDR3 nucleotides: TGTGCCACCAGTGATTCCGTTCGGTGTGAGCAGTTCTTC.

The chain is built from TRBV20-1 and TRBJ2-4, with 7 bases fitting TRBD2. Trimming cost V 3 bases and J 13 bases; bases outside gene matches: 9. Germline V gives CDR1 DFQATT, CDR2 SNEGSKA (reference sequence). This CDR3 is 12 amino acids long. The CDR3 is CSASRLANEQYF. CDR3 coding DNA: TGCAGTGCTAGCAGACTAGCAAATGAGCAGTACTTC.

J is TRBJ2-7 and V is TRBV5-6; TRBD1 or TRBD2 may be the D gene (6 bases each). Germline V gene sequence: CDR1 SGHDT, CDR2 YYEEEE. V was clipped by 4 bases and J by 7 bases, with 24 bases between them. The CDR3 covers 16 residues. The CDR3: CASSDGGGFAYNEQYF. The CDR3 DNA sequence: TGTGCCAGCAGCGACGGGGGCGGGTTTGCCTACAATGAGCAGTACTTC.

The chain carries TRBV5-5 and TRBJ2-3; D uncertain. Between the trimmed V and J ends, which lost 1 base and 5 bases, there was a span of 8 bases. There are 13 residues in the CDR3. From germline, CDR1 is SGHKS and CDR2 YYEKEE (reference sequence). The CDR3 sequence is CASSLFVVDTQYF. CDR3 nucleotide sequence: TGTGCCAGCAGCTTGTTCGTCGTAGATACGCAGTATTTT.

The rearrangement links TRBV6-5 to TRBJ2-7; 8 nucleotides match TRBD2. The CDR3 runs 18 residues. The V gene end was trimmed by 0 bases and the J gene end by 0 bases; junction bases not matched to a gene: 10. The germline gives CDR1 MNHEY, CDR2 SVGAGI. The CDR3 region has the DNA TGTGCCAGCAGTTACTCGGCTAGCGGGCTAACTAGCTCCTACGAGCAGTACTTC. As protein: CASSYSASGLTSSYEQYF.

This clonotype was counted between two and nine times. The rearrangement links TRBV5-1 to TRBJ2-5, with 16 bases fitting TRBD2. After removal of 4 bases from V and 4 bases from J, the junction contained 4 bases not matched to a gene. The CDR3 has 16 amino acids. Germline loops: CDR1 SGHRS, CDR2 YFSETQ. CDR3 region: CASSEGLAGGRETQYF. As DNA, the CDR3 is TGCGCCAGCAGCGAGGGACTAGCGGGGGGGAGAGAGACCCAGTACTTC.

This clonotype occurred many times. The rearrangement uses TRBV5-1 and TRBJ2-5; possibly TRBD1 or TRBD2 for D (5 bases each). CDR3 size: 12 residues. Between the trimmed V and J ends, which lost 6 bases and 2 bases, there was a span of 8 bases. Germline V gene lookup returns CDR1 SGHRS and CDR2 YFSETQ. The CDR3: CASTGLQETQYF. CDR3 in DNA: TGCGCCAGCACGGGGCTTCAAGAGACCCAGTACTTC.

This chain joins TRBV20-1 and TRBJ2-1; TRBD2 matches at 8 bases. In germline, CDR1 is DFQATT, CDR2 SNEGSKA (reference sequence). This CDR3 is 11 amino acids long. V gave up 1 base and J gave up 13 bases; unmatched junction bases: 3. The CDR3, as DNA: TGCAGTGCTAGAGGGCGGGGGGACCAGTTCTTC. It specifies CSARGRGDQFF.